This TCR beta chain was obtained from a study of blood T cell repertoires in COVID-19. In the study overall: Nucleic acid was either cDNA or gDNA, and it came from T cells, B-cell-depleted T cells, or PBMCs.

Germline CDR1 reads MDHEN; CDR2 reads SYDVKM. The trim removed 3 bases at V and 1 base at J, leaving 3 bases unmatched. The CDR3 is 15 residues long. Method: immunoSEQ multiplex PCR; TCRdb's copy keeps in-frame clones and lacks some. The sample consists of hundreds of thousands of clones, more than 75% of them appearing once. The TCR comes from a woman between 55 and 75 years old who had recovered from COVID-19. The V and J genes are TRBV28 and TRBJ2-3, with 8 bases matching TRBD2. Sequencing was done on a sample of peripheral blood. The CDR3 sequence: CASSFRRGGTDTQYF. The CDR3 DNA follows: TGTGCCAGCAGTTTCCGGCGGGGGGGCACAGATACGCAGTATTTT.